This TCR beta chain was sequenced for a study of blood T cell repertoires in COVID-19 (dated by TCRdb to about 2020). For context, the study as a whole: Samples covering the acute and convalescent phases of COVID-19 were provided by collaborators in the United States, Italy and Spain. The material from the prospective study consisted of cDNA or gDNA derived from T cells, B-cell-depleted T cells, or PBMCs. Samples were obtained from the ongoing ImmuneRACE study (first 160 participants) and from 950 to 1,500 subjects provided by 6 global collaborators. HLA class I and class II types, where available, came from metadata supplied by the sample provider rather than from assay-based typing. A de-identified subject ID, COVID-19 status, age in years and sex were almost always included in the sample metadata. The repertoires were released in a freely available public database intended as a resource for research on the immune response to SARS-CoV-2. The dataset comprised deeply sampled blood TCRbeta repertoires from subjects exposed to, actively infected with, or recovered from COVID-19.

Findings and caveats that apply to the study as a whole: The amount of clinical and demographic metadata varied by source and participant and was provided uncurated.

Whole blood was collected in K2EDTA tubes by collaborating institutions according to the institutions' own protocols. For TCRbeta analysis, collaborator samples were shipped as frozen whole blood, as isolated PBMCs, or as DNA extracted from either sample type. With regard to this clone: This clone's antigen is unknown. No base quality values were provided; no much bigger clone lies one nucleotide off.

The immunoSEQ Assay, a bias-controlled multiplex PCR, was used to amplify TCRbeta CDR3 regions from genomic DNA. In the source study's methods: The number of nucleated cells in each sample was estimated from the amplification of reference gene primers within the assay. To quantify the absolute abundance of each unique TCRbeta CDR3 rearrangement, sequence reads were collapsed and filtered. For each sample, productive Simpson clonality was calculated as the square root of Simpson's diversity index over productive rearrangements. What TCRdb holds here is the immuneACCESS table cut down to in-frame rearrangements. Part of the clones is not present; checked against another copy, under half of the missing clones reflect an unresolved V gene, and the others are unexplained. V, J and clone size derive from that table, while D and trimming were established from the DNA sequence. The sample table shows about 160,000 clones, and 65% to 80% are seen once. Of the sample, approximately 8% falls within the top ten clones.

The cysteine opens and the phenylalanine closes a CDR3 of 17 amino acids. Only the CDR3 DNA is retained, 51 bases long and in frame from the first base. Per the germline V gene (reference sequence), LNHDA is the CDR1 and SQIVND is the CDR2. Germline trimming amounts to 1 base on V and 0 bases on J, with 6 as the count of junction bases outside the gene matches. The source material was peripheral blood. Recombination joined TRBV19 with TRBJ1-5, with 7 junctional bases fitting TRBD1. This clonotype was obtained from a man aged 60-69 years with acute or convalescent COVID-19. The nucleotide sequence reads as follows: TGTGCCAGTAGTATAGGAAGCGGACAGGATAGCAATCAGCCCCAGCATTTT. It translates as CASSIGSGQDSNQPQHF.